These 26 T cell receptor beta chains were all obtained from the same sample, sequenced in a study of T-cell reconstitution after alpha-beta-depleted transplantation in children. Unique molecular identifiers were built into the TCRbeta library. TCRdb re-analysed the PCR reads in MiXCR, keeping a single row per CDR3 protein. The sample lists roughly 610,000 distinct CDR3 sequences; roughly a tenth were seen once. The sequences come from PBMCs from the stem cell graft donor, collected from the stem cell graft. The receptors derive from a human donor who donated a stem cell graft to a child with acute myeloid leukemia.

This chain joins TRBV7-2 and TRBJ2-7, with D possibly TRBD2 on 6 matching bases. Trimming shortened V by 5 bases and J by 5 bases, and 19 bases separated the two germline ends. The CDR3 is 15 amino acids. The V gene's germline CDR1 is SGHTA and CDR2 FQGNSA. The CDR3 region is CASSQGGIGGNEQYF. The CDR3 DNA sequence: TGTGCCAGCAGCCAAGGAGGGATTGGGGGAAACGAGCAGTACTTC. Full variable domain (outside the CDR3, taken from reference TRBV7-2 and TRBJ2-7): GAGVSQSPSNKVTEKGKDVELRCDPISGHTALYWYRQSLGQGLEFLIYFQGNSAPDKSGLPSDRFSAERTGGSVSTLTIQRTQQEDSAVYLCASSQGGIGGNEQYFGPGTRLTVT.

The rearrangement uses TRBV12-3 or TRBV12-4 and TRBJ1-1; D is ambiguous. The CDR3 sequence is 16 residues long. Trimming pared 5 bases from V and 5 bases from J, leaving 21 bases between. CDR3 sequence: CASSDPLVQKRTEAFF. CDR3 in DNA: TGTGCCAGCAGTGATCCCCTTGTCCAGAAGAGGACTGAAGCTTTCTTT.

The rearrangement links TRBV20-1 to TRBJ2-1; 7 bases line up with TRBD1. Unmatched junction bases numbered 8, after V lost 2 bases and J lost 7 bases. There are 14 residues in the CDR3. Germline CDR1 is DFQATT and CDR2 is SNEGSKA (reference sequence). The CDR3 bases are TGCAGTGCTAGAAAACAGGGGATTATTAATGAGCAGTTCTTC. This sequence encodes CSARKQGIINEQFF.

This clonotype was counted ten times or more. This sequence joins TRBV7-2 and TRBJ2-4; possibly TRBD1 for D (6 bases). Per the germline V gene, CDR1 is SGHTA and CDR2 is FQGNSA. Trimming removed 4 bases at V and 6 bases at J, with 10 bases between. This CDR3 comprises 13 residues. CDR3 protein: CASSSGAGNIQYF. The CDR3 DNA follows: TGTGCCAGCAGCTCAGGGGCGGGAAACATTCAGTACTTC.

This clonotype was observed a single time. At one end, the junction sequence differs from germline, possibly due to a read error. This rearrangement joins TRBV20-1 to TRBJ2-7; possibly TRBD2 for D (5 bases). Looked up from germline, CDR1 is DFQATT and CDR2 is SNEGSKA (reference sequence). This CDR3 spans 16 amino acids. The CDR3 is CCARMFVAGRTYEQYF. The CDR3 DNA reads TGCTGTGCTAGGATGTTCGTTGCGGGTCGTACTTACGAGCAGTACTTC.

J is TRBJ2-1 and V is TRBV20-1; 14 bases fit TRBD2. CDR1 and CDR2 (germline): DFQATT, SNEGSKA (reference sequence). The CDR3 has 15 amino acids. CDR3 residues: CSSGTSGRMINEQFF. The DNA for the CDR3 is TGCAGCTCCGGGACTAGCGGGAGAATGATTAATGAGCAGTTCTTC.

The chain combines TRBV7-2 with TRBJ1-5; TRBD1 is a possible D gene (6 bases). CDR1 and CDR2 from the germline V gene are SGHTA and FQGNSA. V was pared by 8 bases and J by 2 bases, with 13 bases between. The CDR3 runs to 14 residues. CDR3 protein: CASSQTGRNQPQHF. As DNA, the CDR3 is TGTGCCAGCTCCCAGACAGGTCGCAATCAGCCCCAGCATTTT.

In this sample, this clonotype turned up a few times. The chain uses TRBV30 and TRBJ2-3; 8 bases agree with TRBD2. The V segment lost 4 bases and the J segment 2 bases; nucleotides outside the gene matches: 5. CDR3 length equals 14 residues. Germline CDR1 and CDR2: GTSNPN and SVGIG (reference sequence). The CDR3 bases are TGTGCCTGGAACGGGAGGGAAACCACAGATACGCAGTATTTT. Its protein is CAWNGRETTDTQYF.

This clonotype was picked up a small number of times. CDR3 in DNA: TGTGCCAGCAGAGGCAGCCTATTCAATGAGCAGTTCTTC. Residues: CASRGSLFNEQFF. The chain carries TRBV6-2 or TRBV6-3 and TRBJ2-1, with D unclear. CDR3 length: 13 residues. The V end lost 6 bases, the J end lost 6 bases, and 12 bases lay between the germline ends. In germline, CDR1 is MNHEY, CDR2 SVGEGT.

The chain couples TRBV7-2 to TRBJ1-1; 8 bases match TRBD1. The CDR3 loop spans 12 amino acids. Germline assignment: CDR1 SGHTA and CDR2 FQGNSA. V lost 4 bases to trimming and J lost 9 bases; unmatched junction nucleotides: 4. The CDR3 reads CASSSRTGKAFF. The CDR3 coding sequence is TGTGCCAGCAGCTCCCGGACAGGGAAAGCTTTCTTT.

This clonotype was observed a handful of times. V gene TRBV12-3 or TRBV12-4 combines with J gene TRBJ2-7; unclear D gene. This CDR3 has 13 residues. V shed 2 bases and J shed 2 bases, with 7 bases lying between them. CDR3 protein: CASSLQWAYEQYF. DNA for the CDR3: TGTGCCAGCAGTTTACAGTGGGCCTACGAGCAGTACTTC.

This clonotype was counted at least ten times. The genes are TRBV4-2 and TRBJ1-5; possibly TRBD1 for D (5 bases). The V end was cut by 0 bases, the J end by 4 bases, with 10 bases between. The CDR3 is made up of 15 amino acids. CDR1 is LGHNA and CDR2 is YNFKEQ in the germline V gene. Written as DNA, the CDR3 is TGTGCCAGCAGCCAAGACAGGGACCCAAATCAGCCCCAGCATTTT. Encoded protein: CASSQDRDPNQPQHF.

V is TRBV20-1 and J is TRBJ2-3, with 9 bases aligning to TRBD2. The CDR3 extends over 17 amino acids. V lost 2 bases and J lost 1; bases outside the gene matches: 10. The germline V gene encodes CDR1 DFQATT and CDR2 SNEGSKA (reference sequence). The CDR3 region is CSARRYRRTSGTDTQYF. The CDR3 bases are TGCAGTGCTAGACGCTATCGACGGACTAGCGGCACAGATACGCAGTATTTT.

The chain employs TRBV3-1 and TRBJ1-1; D is possibly TRBD1 (6 bases). Germline V CDR1 and CDR2: LGHDT, YNNKEL (reference sequence). Trimming stripped 3 bases from V and 6 bases from J, with 11 bases between. This CDR3 has 13 amino acids. The chain's CDR3 is CASSQGAQAEAFF. CDR3 nucleotide sequence: TGTGCCAGCAGCCAGGGGGCTCAGGCTGAAGCTTTCTTT.

V gene TRBV7-6 combines with J gene TRBJ2-7, with D perhaps matching TRBD1 (6 bases). The CDR3 totals 14 residues. V was cut by 5 bases and J by 0 bases, with 11 bases left in between. The germline V gene encodes CDR1 SGHVS and CDR2 FNYEAQ. The CDR3 here is CASSDRTASYEQYF. CDR3 DNA sequence: TGTGCCAGCAGCGACCGGACAGCCTCCTACGAGCAGTACTTC.

This chain joins TRBV6-5 and TRBJ1-6, with D unresolved. The CDR3 consists of 16 residues. With 0 bases removed from V and 0 bases from J, the gap between germline ends came to 6 bases. The germline CDR1 and CDR2 sequences are MNHEY and SVGAGI. In nucleotides, the CDR3 is TGTGCCAGCAGTTACTCGGGCAGCTCCTATAATTCACCCCTCCACTTT. Translated: CASSYSGSSYNSPLHF.

This clonotype has a handful of counts. This chain uses TRBV5-1 with TRBJ1-6, with 7 positions matching TRBD1. The CDR3 loop spans 17 amino acids. The ends lost 2 bases at V and 9 bases at J; junction bases unmatched: 14. CDR1 SGHRS and CDR2 YFSETQ come from the germline V gene. The CDR3 loop reads CASSLAGQAGGSSPLHF. CDR3 bases: TGCGCCAGCAGCTTAGCCGGACAGGCCGGCGGGAGTTCACCCCTCCACTTT.

This CDR3 is CASRGNPSNEKLFF. As DNA, the CDR3 is TGTGCCAGCAGGGGGAACCCATCTAATGAAAAACTGTTTTTT. The rearrangement links TRBV5-4 to TRBJ1-4, with D hard to call. Per the germline V gene, CDR1 is SGHNT and CDR2 is YYREEE (reference sequence). The germline V and J ends were trimmed by 5 bases and 3 bases, with 11 bases remaining between them. There are 14 residues in the CDR3.

This clonotype was found many times. The rearrangement joins TRBV4-3 to TRBJ2-7; 9 nucleotides align to TRBD2. Germline CDR1 is LGHNA and CDR2 is YSLEER. The CDR3 loop spans 14 amino acids. Trimming took 1 base from V and 5 from J; bases not matched to a gene: 3. The CDR3, as DNA: TGCGCCAGCAGCCAAGGCCGGACTAGCGACGAGCAGTACTTC. It encodes CASSQGRTSDEQYF.

This clonotype occurred many times. This chain connects TRBV27 to TRBJ1-4; D remains ambiguous. Germline V lookup: CDR1 MNHEY, CDR2 SMNVEV (reference sequence). The ends were cut back, 5 bases at V and 5 bases at J, with 9 bases in the middle. This CDR3 spans 13 amino acids. The CDR3 DNA reads as TGTGCCAGCAGTGGCGACGGGAATGAAAAACTGTTTTTT. It encodes CASSGDGNEKLFF.

There are many counts of this clonotype. CDR3 protein: CASSPGKDNNEQFF. CDR3 DNA sequence: TGTGCCAGCTCACCAGGAAAGGATAACAATGAGCAGTTCTTC. The V gene is TRBV18, the J gene TRBJ2-1; unclear D gene. V gave up 2 bases and J gave up 5 bases, with 10 bases separating them. This CDR3 has 14 amino acids. The germline V gene has CDR1 KGHSH and CDR2 LQKENI.

This clonotype appeared a few times. The chain is built from TRBV6-2 or TRBV6-3 and TRBJ2-7, with D unclear. In germline, CDR1 is MNHEY, CDR2 SVGEGT. The CDR3 loop spans 15 amino acids. Trimming removed 9 bases from V and 3 bases from J, with 21 bases in between. DNA of the CDR3: TGTGCCAGTTATACTGACCGCCGGCCTTTCTACGAGCAGTACTTC. This translates into CASYTDRRPFYEQYF.

The rearrangement joins TRBV3-1 to TRBJ2-7; D gene ambiguous. The germline V gene has CDR1 LGHDT and CDR2 YNNKEL (reference sequence). This CDR3 is built from 12 residues. Trimming stripped 3 bases from V and 3 bases from J, with 6 bases between. The CDR3: CASSQLDYEQYF. CDR3 nucleotide sequence: TGTGCCAGCAGCCAGTTAGACTACGAGCAGTACTTC.

This clonotype appeared a few times. The chain recombines TRBV7-2 with TRBJ2-2, with TRBD2 identical over 7 bases. The CDR3 is 15 amino acids. The V gene end was trimmed by 3 bases and the J gene end by 6 bases; junction bases not matched to a gene: 7. CDR1 and CDR2 (germline): SGHTA, FQGNSA. The CDR3 region has the DNA TGTGCCAGCAGCTTGGGGGGGAGTATCGCCGGGGAGCTGTTTTTT. Protein: CASSLGGSIAGELFF.

Many counts were recorded for this clonotype. The J gene is TRBJ2-1, the V gene TRBV10-3; TRBD2 matches 10 bases. With V trimmed by 5 bases and J by 4 bases, 5 bases remained unmatched. CDR3 length: 15 amino acids. Germline-derived CDR1 and CDR2 are ENHRY and SYGVKD. CDR3 sequence (DNA): TGTGCCATCAGTAAGGGACTAGCGAATTACAATGAGCAGTTCTTC. It specifies CAISKGLANYNEQFF.

The chain uses TRBV10-3 and TRBJ2-6; no reliable D call. The CDR3 has 14 amino acids. V gave up 4 bases and J gave up 1 base, with 5 bases separating them. Germline V gives CDR1 ENHRY, CDR2 SYGVKD. In DNA, the CDR3 is TGTGCCATCAGTGGCCTTTCTGGGGCCAACGTCCTGACTTTC. It encodes CAISGLSGANVLTF.